Presented here are 27 T cell receptor beta chains from one specimen sequenced in a study of T cells in Graves' hyperthyroidism and ophthalmopathy. RNA transcripts yielded amplified TCR beta CDR3 regions. A first-round RT-PCR of the TCR CDR3 used the HTBI primer set. In TCRdb, the multiplex PCR reads were re-called with MiXCR into one record per CDR3 protein. The sample contains 300,000 to 500,000 distinct CDR3 sequences, roughly an eighth of which appear only once. The sample taken for sequencing was blood. These receptors were obtained from a man aged 50-59 years with Graves' ophthalmopathy.

This clonotype was seen repeatedly, ten times or more. The gene calls are TRBV27 and TRBJ2-3, with 9 bases aligning to TRBD2. Per the germline V gene, CDR1 is MNHEY and CDR2 is SMNVEV (reference sequence). After removal of 3 bases from V and 7 bases from J, the junction contained 11 bases not matched to a gene. The CDR3 consists of 16 residues. CDR3 coding DNA: TGTGCCAGCAGTTTTCTAGGGCCCACTAGCGGGTATACGCAGTATTTT. This encodes CASSFLGPTSGYTQYF.

The rearrangement links TRBV19 to TRBJ2-7, with D tentatively TRBD1 or TRBD2 (5 bases each). The CDR3 has 14 amino acids. CDR1 LNHDA and CDR2 SQIVND come from the germline V gene (reference sequence). The ends were cut back, 8 bases at V and 6 bases at J, with 20 bases in the middle. DNA of the CDR3: TGTGCCAGTGGTTCGGGGACCCCTTTTCGCGAGCAGTACTTC. Amino acid sequence: CASGSGTPFREQYF.

This clonotype was found a few times. This sequence joins TRBV9 and TRBJ1-4, with no clear D. V gave up 2 bases and J gave up 4 bases, with 12 bases separating them. The CDR3 spans 15 residues. The germline CDR1 and CDR2 sequences are SGDLS and YYNGEE. CDR3 nucleotide sequence: TGTGCCAGCAGCGTTGGTTTGGCGGATAATGAAAAACTGTTTTTT. It translates to CASSVGLADNEKLFF. Based on the CDR3 plus reference TRBV9 and TRBJ1-4, the full variable domain is DSGVTQTPKHLITATGQRVTLRCSPRSGDLSVYWYQQSLDQGLQFLIQYYNGEERAKGNILERFSAQQFPDLHSELNLSSLELGDSALYFCASSVGLADNEKLFFGSGTQLSVL.

The sample holds many counts of this clonotype. CDR3 sequence (DNA): TGTGCCAGCAGTGACACAGGGTTGGAGACCCAGTACTTC. Residues: CASSDTGLETQYF. This rearrangement joins TRBV12-3 or TRBV12-4 to TRBJ2-5, with a weak D call TRBD1 (6 bases). V was shortened by 5 bases and J by 5 bases, with 12 bases between the two germline ends. The CDR3 is 13 amino acids.

This clonotype was seen only a few times. The J gene is TRBJ2-2, the V gene TRBV10-3, with D unresolved. CDR3 length equals 13 residues. Trimming shortened V by 3 bases and J by 9 bases, and 11 bases separated the two germline ends. Germline V gene sequence: CDR1 ENHRY, CDR2 SYGVKD. For the CDR3, the DNA is TGTGCCATCAGTGATGGAGCATTGAGGGAGCTGTTTTTT. It yields the protein CAISDGALRELFF.

The sample holds many counts of this clonotype. The chain couples TRBV7-8 to TRBJ2-7; 10 bases line up with TRBD1. The germline gives CDR1 SGHVS, CDR2 FQNEAQ. There are 15 residues in the CDR3. J gave up 2 bases and V 6 bases, and 7 bases lay outside the gene matches. The DNA for the CDR3 is TGTGCCAGCAGTTATTCCGGGACAGGGGCCTACGAGCAGTACTTC. It specifies CASSYSGTGAYEQYF. Combining the CDR3 with reference TRBV7-8 and TRBJ2-7 gives the whole variable domain GAGVSQSPRYKVAKRGQDVALRCDPISGHVSLFWYQQALGQGPEFLTYFQNEAQLDKSGLPSDRFFAERPEGSVSTLKIQRTQQEDSAVYLCASSYSGTGAYEQYFGPGTRLTVT.

The genes are TRBV19 and TRBJ2-2, with 11 bases aligning to TRBD2. V shed 3 bases, J shed 4 bases, and the junction held 1 base outside the gene matches. Germline V gene data show CDR1 as LNHDA and CDR2 as SQIVND (reference sequence). The CDR3 consists of 15 residues. CDR3 loop: CASSILAGGTGELFF. Here the CDR3 DNA reads TGTGCCAGTAGTATCCTAGCGGGAGGCACCGGGGAGCTGTTTTTT.

V and J are TRBV5-1 and TRBJ2-3; 9 nucleotides match TRBD2. Germline loops: CDR1 SGHRS, CDR2 YFSETQ. Trimming cost V 6 bases and J 7 bases; bases outside gene matches: 6. The CDR3 consists of 13 residues. The CDR3 coding sequence is TGCGCCAGCACTGGACTAGCGACGAATACGCAGTATTTT. The encoded protein is CASTGLATNTQYF. Full variable domain (outside the CDR3, taken from reference TRBV5-1 and TRBJ2-3): KAGVTQTPRYLIKTRGQQVTLSCSPISGHRSVSWYQQTPGQGLQFLFEYFSETQRNKGNFPGRFSGRQFSNSRSEMNVSTLELGDSALYLCASTGLATNTQYFGPGTRLTVL.

This clonotype was seen ten or more times. The chain links TRBV5-1 to TRBJ2-5, with TRBD2 matching over 10 bases. This CDR3 has 15 residues. Per the germline V gene, CDR1 is SGHRS and CDR2 is YFSETQ. Losses at the gene ends were 5 bases for V and 2 bases for J; bases not matched to a gene: 6. Here the CDR3 DNA reads TGCGCCAGCAGACGGACTAGCGGCCCACAAGAGACCCAGTACTTC. Translated, it gives CASRRTSGPQETQYF.

At least ten counts were recorded for this clonotype. This sequence joins TRBV7-9 and TRBJ2-7; D ambiguous. Per the germline V gene, CDR1 is SEHNR and CDR2 is FQNEAQ (reference sequence). The CDR3 consists of 12 residues. V lost 5 bases and J 4 bases, leaving 9 bases between the germline ends. Here the CDR3 reads CASSKPAYEQYF. The CDR3 nucleotides are TGTGCCAGCAGCAAACCCGCTTACGAGCAGTACTTC.

This clonotype was picked up a small number of times. The rearrangement uses TRBV29-1 and TRBJ1-2, with no clear D. Trimming shortened V by 5 bases and J by 4 bases, and 8 bases separated the two germline ends. The CDR3 length is 11 residues. Germline lookup yields CDR1 SQVTM and CDR2 ANQGSEA. The CDR3 sequence is CSVLYSYGYTF. The CDR3 nucleotides read TGCAGCGTTCTGTACAGCTATGGCTACACCTTC.

J is TRBJ2-1 and V is TRBV20-1; 10 nucleotides agree with TRBD2. This CDR3 contains 16 residues. Germline CDR1 is DFQATT and CDR2 is SNEGSKA (reference sequence). Trimming at V came to 4 bases and at J to 3 bases, leaving 9 bases not matched to a gene. The chain's CDR3 is CSANELAGEGYNEQFF. The DNA of the CDR3 is TGCAGTGCTAATGAGCTAGCGGGAGAGGGCTACAATGAGCAGTTCTTC.

The table lists this clonotype with many counts. The chain employs TRBV11-2 and TRBJ2-3; 7 bases map to TRBD2. Looked up from germline, CDR1 is SGHAT and CDR2 is FQNNGV. This CDR3 has 15 amino acids. The ends lost 1 base at V and 6 bases at J; junction bases unmatched: 7. The CDR3 protein is CASSLGGRASDTQYF. CDR3 DNA sequence: TGTGCCAGCAGCTTAGGAGGGAGGGCCTCGGATACGCAGTATTTT.

The rearrangement uses TRBV9 and TRBJ2-1, with TRBD2 matching over 7 bases. The CDR3 covers 16 residues. Germline CDR1 SGDLS, CDR2 YYNGEE. J was trimmed by 1 base and V by 0 bases; bases with no gene match: 4. The CDR3 loop reads CASSVDPGGSYNEQFF. The DNA of the CDR3 is TGTGCCAGCAGCGTAGATCCGGGAGGATCCTACAATGAGCAGTTCTTC.

The sample holds many counts of this clonotype. V and J are TRBV30 and TRBJ1-4; D remains unclear. Trimming left V 0 bases short and J 4 bases short, with 12 bases between. Germline-derived CDR1 and CDR2 are GTSNPN and SVGIG (reference sequence). The CDR3 is 15 residues long. DNA for the CDR3: TGTGCCTGGAGTGTAGCGGGGAGTTTTAATGAAAAACTGTTTTTT. The encoded protein is CAWSVAGSFNEKLFF. The full variable domain, completed using reference TRBV30 and TRBJ1-4, is SQTIHQWPATLVQPVGSPLSLECTVEGTSNPNLYWYRQAAGRGLQLLFYSVGIGQISSEVPQNLSASRPQDRQFILSSKKLLLSDSGFYLCAWSVAGSFNEKLFFGSGTQLSVL.

This clonotype was counted between two and nine times. V gene TRBV6-1 combines with J gene TRBJ2-2; D is ambiguous. CDR1 is MNHNS and CDR2 is SASEGT in the germline V gene. V shed 0 bases and J shed 5 bases, with 10 bases lying between them. The CDR3 has 15 residues. The CDR3 DNA reads as TGTGCCAGCAGTGAAGCGGGCAGTTCTACCGGGGAGCTGTTTTTT. It specifies CASSEAGSSTGELFF.

This clonotype appeared many times. The chain carries TRBV12-3 or TRBV12-4 and TRBJ2-5, with D perhaps matching TRBD1 or TRBD2 (5 bases each). The CDR3 is 16 amino acids. V was clipped by 1 base and J by 1 base, with 13 bases between them. CDR3: CASSLGEWDPQETQYF. CDR3 bases: TGTGCCAGCAGTTTAGGGGAGTGGGACCCCCAAGAGACCCAGTACTTC.

This clonotype was observed at least ten times. The chain has TRBV30 and TRBJ1-2; 7 bases are a match to TRBD1. CDR3 length: 13 residues. CDR1 is GTSNPN and CDR2 is SVGIG in the germline V gene (reference sequence). After removal of 6 bases from V and 6 bases from J, the junction contained 10 bases not matched to a gene. The CDR3 nucleotides read TGTGCCTGTCCTTTCGGACAGGCCGATGGCTACACCTTC. This gives the protein CACPFGQADGYTF.

This clonotype was counted at least ten times. The chain uses TRBV29-1 and TRBJ2-4, with D tentatively TRBD2 (6 bases). CDR1 and CDR2 from the germline V gene are SQVTM and ANQGSEA. CDR3 length equals 13 residues. V lost 5 bases, J lost 10 bases, and 18 bases lay in between. In DNA, the CDR3 is TGCAGCGTTCGAAACTCTGGAGGGGATATTCAGTACTTC. This encodes CSVRNSGGDIQYF.

At least ten counts were recorded for this clonotype. The chain is built from TRBV5-5 and TRBJ2-7; D unresolved. Trimming took off 0 bases at V and 2 bases at J, with 12 bases between the two ends. CDR3 size: 15 residues. Germline V gives CDR1 SGHKS, CDR2 YYEKEE (reference sequence). As DNA, the CDR3 is TGTGCCAGCAGCTTGGCCTTGGGGTACACCTACGAGCAGTACTTC. Its translation is CASSLALGYTYEQYF.

This clonotype was counted many times. This chain connects TRBV7-9 to TRBJ2-7; no definite D call. The CDR3 extends over 14 amino acids. The ends were cut back, 8 bases at V and 0 bases at J, with 14 bases in the middle. CDR1 SEHNR and CDR2 FQNEAQ come from the germline V gene (reference sequence). CDR3 loop: CASERAPSSYEQYF. The CDR3 DNA reads as TGTGCCAGCGAAAGGGCTCCCAGCTCCTACGAGCAGTACTTC.

This clonotype was observed many times. J is TRBJ2-7 and V is TRBV28, with 7 bases that match TRBD1. This CDR3 has 12 amino acids. CDR1 MDHEN and CDR2 SYDVKM come from the germline V gene. J gave up 0 bases and V 10 bases, and 3 bases lay outside the gene matches. The CDR3 coding sequence is TGTGCCATCAACAGGGGCTCCTACGAGCAGTACTTC. Encoded protein: CAINRGSYEQYF.

Concerning this clonotype: Given a much more abundant clone one base away, this may be a read error. V usage is TRBV11-3 and J usage is TRBJ2-2, with D perhaps matching TRBD2 (5 bases). This CDR3 spans 13 amino acids. Germline values: CDR1 SGHNT, CDR2 YENEEA. The CDR3 nucleotides read TGTGCCAGCAGCTCGAGGAGCACCGGGGAGCCGTTTTTT. Its translation is CASSSRSTGEPFF.

V and J are TRBV4-2 and TRBJ1-5; tentative D call: TRBD1 (5 bases). Trimming shortened V by 0 bases and J by 2 bases, and 14 bases separated the two germline ends. Germline V gene lookup returns CDR1 LGHNA and CDR2 YNFKEQ. The CDR3 contains 17 residues. CDR3 in amino acids: CASSQETSQGGNQPQHF. CDR3 nucleotide sequence: TGTGCCAGCAGCCAAGAGACTAGTCAGGGTGGCAATCAGCCCCAGCATTTT.

This clonotype occurred many times. The V call is TRBV28, the J call TRBJ2-5; 8 positions agree with TRBD2. Losses at the gene ends were 6 bases for V and 0 bases for J; bases not matched to a gene: 6. Germline lookup yields CDR1 MDHEN and CDR2 SYDVKM. This CDR3 is 15 amino acids long. CDR3 DNA sequence: TGTGCCAGCAGCCAGCGGGGGCACAACCAAGAGACCCAGTACTTC. Translated, it gives CASSQRGHNQETQYF.

The table lists this clonotype with many counts. V and J are TRBV20-1 and TRBJ2-7, with 8 bases identical to TRBD1. After removal of 0 bases from V and 2 bases from J, the junction contained 6 bases not matched to a gene. This CDR3 spans 15 amino acids. Germline V lookup: CDR1 DFQATT, CDR2 SNEGSKA (reference sequence). For the CDR3, the DNA is TGCAGTGCTAGAGATCCCAGGGGGCCTACCTACGAGCAGTACTTC. Protein product: CSARDPRGPTYEQYF.

Concerning this clonotype itself: A single base separates this from a much larger clone, so it may be a read error. The chain joins TRBV28 to TRBJ2-7, with 15 bases that match TRBD2. The CDR3 loop spans 15 amino acids. The V segment lost 5 bases and the J segment 7 bases; nucleotides outside the gene matches: 6. Germline assignment: CDR1 MDHEN and CDR2 SYDVKM. The CDR3: CASSRTSGRGGEQYF. Written as DNA, the CDR3 is TGTGCCAGCAGTAGGACTAGCGGGAGGGGTGGTGAGCAGTACTTC. Combining the CDR3 with reference TRBV28 and TRBJ2-7 gives the whole variable domain DVKVTQSSRYLVKRTGEKVFLECVQDMDHENMFWYRQDPGLGLRLIYFSYDVKMKEKGDIPEGYSVSREKKERFSLILESASTNQTSMYLCASSRTSGRGGEQYFGPGTRLTVT.